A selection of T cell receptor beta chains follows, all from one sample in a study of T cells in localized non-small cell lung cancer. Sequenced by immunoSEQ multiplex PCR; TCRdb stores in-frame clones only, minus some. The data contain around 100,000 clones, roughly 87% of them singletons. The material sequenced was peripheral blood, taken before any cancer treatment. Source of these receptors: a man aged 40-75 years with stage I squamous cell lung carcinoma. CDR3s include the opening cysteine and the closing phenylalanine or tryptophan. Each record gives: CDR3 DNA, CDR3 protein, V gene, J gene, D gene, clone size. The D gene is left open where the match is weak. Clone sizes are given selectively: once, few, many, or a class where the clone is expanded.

CDR3 DNA: TGTGCCAGCAGTTACTCGAGACAGGGACCCGAGCAGTACTTC
CDR3 protein: CASSYSRQGPEQYF
V gene: TRBV6-5
J gene: TRBJ2-7
D gene: TRBD1
clone size: .

CDR3 DNA: TGTGCCAGCTCACTAACAGATGTCTGGAACACCATATATTTT
CDR3 protein: CASSLTDVWNTIYF
V gene: TRBV18
J gene: TRBJ1-3
D gene: .
clone size: .

CDR3 DNA: TGTGCCAGCAGCCCCAGAGGTGGGCCTGAAGCTTTCTTT
CDR3 protein: CASSPRGGPEAFF
V gene: TRBV5-4
J gene: TRBJ1-1
D gene: .
clone size: .

CDR3 DNA: TGTGCCAGCAGTTATCGGCTAGCGGGGGGCTACAATGAGCAGTTCTTC
CDR3 protein: CASSYRLAGGYNEQFF
V gene: TRBV6-5
J gene: TRBJ2-1
D gene: TRBD2
clone size: .

CDR3 DNA: TGTGCCAGCAGCCAAGATTTAAAGGCAAAAGAAGCTTTCTTT
CDR3 protein: CASSQDLKAKEAFF
V gene: TRBV4-2
J gene: TRBJ1-1
D gene: .
clone size: .

CDR3 DNA: TGTGCCAGCAGCTCTTACATGAACACTGAAGCTTTCTTT
CDR3 protein: CASSSYMNTEAFF
V gene: TRBV11-3
J gene: TRBJ1-1
D gene: .
clone size: .

CDR3 DNA: TGTGCCAGCAGCTTGGGGGGCAGGAATATAGCTAACTATGGCTACACCTTC
CDR3 protein: CASSLGGRNIANYGYTF
V gene: TRBV7-9
J gene: TRBJ1-2
D gene: .
clone size: .

CDR3 DNA: TGTGCCAGCAGTTATCGGCAGATGAACACTGAAGCTTTCTTT
CDR3 protein: CASSYRQMNTEAFF
V gene: TRBV6-6
J gene: TRBJ1-1
D gene: .
clone size: .

CDR3 DNA: TGCGCCAGCAGCCAAGTCGCCAGGGGCAATCAGCCCCAGCATTTT
CDR3 protein: CASSQVARGNQPQHF
V gene: TRBV4-1
J gene: TRBJ1-5
D gene: .
clone size: .

CDR3 DNA: TGTGCCAGTATACCGACGGTTGGAAACACCATATATTTT
CDR3 protein: CASIPTVGNTIYF
V gene: TRBV19
J gene: TRBJ1-3
D gene: .
clone size: once

CDR3 DNA: TGCGCCAGCAGTCGGACCCTTGCAGAGGGTGGCTACACCTTC
CDR3 protein: CASSRTLAEGGYTF
V gene: TRBV5-1
J gene: TRBJ1-2
D gene: .
clone size: .

CDR3 DNA: TGTGCCAGCAGTGAATGGGGGGTTAGCAATCAGCCCCAGCATTTT
CDR3 protein: CASSEWGVSNQPQHF
V gene: TRBV25-1
J gene: TRBJ1-5
D gene: .
clone size: .

CDR3 DNA: TGTGCCAGCAGCTTGCGGGACAGGGGCCTTTCGGGTCAGCCCCAGCATTTT
CDR3 protein: CASSLRDRGLSGQPQHF
V gene: TRBV7-8
J gene: TRBJ1-5
D gene: TRBD1
clone size: .

CDR3 DNA: TGTGCCAGCAGCTCACTCTCAGGGTCCATTGGTGAAGCTTTCTTT
CDR3 protein: CASSSLSGSIGEAFF
V gene: TRBV6-1
J gene: TRBJ1-1
D gene: .
clone size: once